These T cell receptor beta chains were read from a single sample in a study of T cell clonotyping in hematopoietic cell transplantation. Data came from immunoSEQ multiplex PCR; TCRdb stores just in-frame clones and leaves some out. The table has under 5,500 clones, about 85% seen once. Sequenced material: peripheral blood mononuclear cells, taken 180 days after allogeneic stem cell transplant. The receptors stem from a male patient aged 55 to 70 who had an allogeneic stem cell transplant from an unrelated donor, so T cells may come from the graft donor. Some clones in this sample may be carry-over from other donors' samples. CDR3s include the opening cysteine and the closing phenylalanine or tryptophan. A D gene is named only where the DNA matches it firmly. Size is omitted from some rows. Given values are once, few, many or a class for expanded clones.

TRBV11-2,TRBJ2-4,.,TRBD1,CASSLFSDRSHF,TGTGCCAGCAGCTTATTTTCGGACAGGTCCCACTTC
TRBV5-6,TRBJ2-3,.,.,CASSLESTPDTQYF,TGTGCCAGCAGCTTGGAGAGTACCCCAGATACGCAGTATTTT
TRBV4-2,TRBJ1-2,.,.,CASSLTGLSAANYGYTF,TGTGCCAGCAGCCTAACGGGGCTTTCAGCAGCTAACTATGGCTACACCTTC
TRBV7-9,TRBJ1-5,.,TRBD1,CASSSGQGLNQPQHF,TGTGCCAGCAGCAGTGGACAGGGTCTAAATCAGCCCCAGCATTTT
TRBV5-1,TRBJ2-2,.,.,CASAAESLAVPNTGELFF,TGCGCCAGCGCCGCGGAATCGTTAGCGGTACCGAACACCGGGGAGCTGTTTTTT
TRBV6-5,TRBJ2-7,once,.,CASSYSAAFGGYEQYF,TGTGCCAGCAGTTACTCGGCGGCGTTTGGTGGCTACGAGCAGTACTTC
TRBV7-6,TRBJ2-3,once,.,CASSLYADTQYF,TGTGCCAGCAGCTTATATGCGGATACGCAGTATTTT
TRBV7-2,TRBJ1-4,.,TRBD1,CASRRQGREKLFF,TGTGCCAGCAGGCGACAGGGACGTGAAAAACTGTTTTTT
TRBV11-1,TRBJ2-7,once,TRBD1,CASSQTLRGTGLYEQYF,TGTGCCAGCAGCCAAACCTTAAGGGGGACAGGTCTGTACGAGCAGTACTTC
TRBV11-2,TRBJ2-7,.,.,CASSLGPGSSYEQYF,TGTGCCAGCAGCTTAGGTCCGGGCAGCTCCTACGAGCAGTACTTC
TRBV27,TRBJ1-5,.,.,CASSLTSDWPSNQPQHF,TGTGCCAGCAGTCTCACTTCGGACTGGCCAAGCAATCAGCCCCAGCATTTT
TRBV7-2,TRBJ1-5,.,TRBD1,CASSRQGGSNQPQHF,TGTGCCAGCAGCCGACAGGGGGGTAGCAATCAGCCCCAGCATTTT
TRBV6-5,TRBJ2-5,.,.,CASSRGETQYF,TGTGCCAGCAGCCGCGGGGAGACCCAGTACTTC
TRBV5-4,TRBJ1-1,.,TRBD1,CASSSETGVGSNTEAFF,TGTGCCAGCAGCTCAGAAACAGGGGTGGGGTCGAACACTGAAGCTTTCTTT
TRBV2,TRBJ1-1,.,.,CASEEGEAFF,TGTGCCAGCGAGGAGGGGGAAGCTTTCTTT
TRBV10-3,TRBJ1-2,.,TRBD1,CAIKSAAGGYGYTF,TGTGCCATCAAGAGCGCGGCAGGGGGCTATGGCTACACCTTC
TRBV6-5,TRBJ1-5,.,.,CASRPNTGNQPQHF,TGTGCCAGCCGACCAAACACGGGCAATCAGCCCCAGCATTTT
TRBV5-1,TRBJ2-1,once,.,CASTATLSYNEQFF,TGCGCCAGCACGGCGACTCTCTCCTACAATGAGCAGTTCTTC
TRBV18,TRBJ1-2,few,.,CASSPLTGDGYTF,TGTGCCAGCTCTCCTCTGACAGGTGATGGCTACACCTTC
TRBV25-1,TRBJ2-3,.,.,CASGLGAGTDTQYF,TGTGCCAGCGGCTTAGGGGCGGGCACAGATACGCAGTATTTT
TRBV27,TRBJ2-1,.,.,CASSLTRQGAPYNEQFF,TGTGCCAGCAGTTTAACTCGGCAGGGCGCGCCCTACAATGAGCAGTTCTTC
TRBV7-9,TRBJ2-3,.,TRBD2,CASSLEGLAWQYF,TGTGCCAGCAGCTTAGAGGGACTAGCTTGGCAGTATTTT
TRBV29-1,TRBJ2-3,.,TRBD2,CSVGKRDVTDTQYF,TGCAGCGTTGGTAAGCGGGACGTCACAGATACGCAGTATTTT
TRBV28,TRBJ2-7,.,.,CASRSQGRYEQYF,TGTGCCAGCAGGTCACAGGGTCGATACGAGCAGTACTTC
TRBV7-9,TRBJ2-2,.,.,CASSPRQDTGELFF,TGTGCCAGCAGCCCCCGACAGGACACCGGGGAGCTGTTTTTT
TRBV28,TRBJ1-2,.,TRBD1,CASSLSRAGLRQGDYGYTF,TGTGCCAGCAGTTTATCCAGGGCCGGCCTGAGACAGGGGGACTATGGCTACACCTTC
TRBV2,TRBJ2-7,.,.,CASSPKVEQYF,TGTGCCAGCAGTCCCAAGGTCGAGCAGTACTTC
TRBV7-8,TRBJ1-1,.,TRBD1,CASSLEGTGTGEAFF,TGTGCCAGCAGCTTAGAAGGGACGGGGACAGGAGAAGCTTTCTTT
TRBV2,TRBJ2-3,.,TRBD2,CASRGAGPEGTQYF,TGTGCCAGCAGGGGAGCGGGGCCGGAGGGTACGCAGTATTTT